Presented here are 22 T cell receptor beta chains from one specimen sequenced in a study of tumor-infiltrating lymphocytes in localized non-small cell lung cancer. Repertoires were generated with immunoSEQ multiplex PCR, while TCRdb's copy carries only in-frame clones and drops some. Here the sample spans fewer than 20,000 clones, around 72% being singletons. The specimen sequenced was lung tumor tissue. These receptor sequences come from a human donor with non-small cell lung cancer.

V is TRBV15 and J is TRBJ2-7; either TRBD1 or TRBD2 may supply D (7 bases each). Trimming took off 0 bases at V and 5 bases at J, with 17 bases between the two ends. Germline-derived CDR1 and CDR2 are LNHNV and YYDKDF (reference sequence). The CDR3 has 16 residues. The CDR3 DNA follows: TGTGCCACCAGCAGAGATTTTAGCAGGGGGGGCAACGAGCAGTACTTC. Translating it yields CATSRDFSRGGNEQYF.

This clone has only a few counts. This rearrangement joins TRBV2 to TRBJ2-7, with 12 nucleotides matching TRBD1. The CDR3 is 15 residues long. Per the germline V gene, CDR1 is SNHLY and CDR2 is FYNNEI. The V and J ends lost 3 bases and 3 bases, in that order; junction bases with no gene match: 3. The CDR3 sequence: CASSEGQGAIYEQYF. DNA of the CDR3: TGTGCCAGCAGTGAGGGACAGGGGGCGATCTACGAGCAGTACTTC.

This clone is labeled as medium-sized. The rearrangement links TRBV6-5 to TRBJ2-3; D may match TRBD1 or TRBD2 (6 bases each). The germline V and J ends were trimmed by 7 bases and 2 bases, with 13 bases remaining between them. Germline V gene sequence: CDR1 MNHEY, CDR2 SVGAGI. The CDR3 contains 14 residues. CDR3 DNA: TGTGCCAGCACCCAGGGGAGGACCACAGATACGCAGTATTTT. Translation gives CASTQGRTTDTQYF.

This clone was detected only a few times. This sequence joins TRBV6-1 and TRBJ2-3; the match to TRBD2 covers 9 bases. V was pared by 8 bases and J by 4 bases, with 4 bases of the junction left unmatched. There are 13 residues in the CDR3. Germline CDR1 and CDR2: MNHNS and SASEGT. The CDR3: CASGTSSPDTQYF. Here the CDR3 DNA reads TGTGCCAGCGGGACTAGCTCCCCAGATACGCAGTATTTT.

As DNA, the CDR3 is TGTGCCAGCAGTCGCATAGGGGACAGGGGCTACGAGCAGTACTTC. Amino acid sequence: CASSRIGDRGYEQYF. This chain connects TRBV25-1 to TRBJ2-7; 10 bases map to TRBD1. The CDR3 totals 15 residues. Trimming took 5 bases from V and 3 from J; bases not matched to a gene: 7. Germline CDR1 reads MGHDK; CDR2 reads SYGVNS.

This chain connects TRBV5-1 to TRBJ2-2; tentatively, D is TRBD1 or TRBD2 (5 bases each). The CDR3 extends over 16 amino acids. The germline V gene has CDR1 SGHRS and CDR2 YFSETQ. Trimming took off 0 bases at V and 0 bases at J, with 9 bases between the two ends. This CDR3 is CASSLGGGANTGELFF. CDR3 bases: TGCGCCAGCAGCTTGGGTGGGGGAGCGAACACCGGGGAGCTGTTTTTT. The full variable domain, rest sourced from reference TRBV5-1 and TRBJ2-2, is KAGVTQTPRYLIKTRGQQVTLSCSPISGHRSVSWYQQTPGQGLQFLFEYFSETQRNKGNFPGRFSGRQFSNSRSEMNVSTLELGDSALYLCASSLGGGANTGELFFGEGSRLTVL.

The J gene is TRBJ2-7, the V gene TRBV28; 7 bases line up with TRBD1. The junction had 6 bases not matched to a gene; V was cut back by 4 bases and J by 0 bases. Per the germline V gene, CDR1 is MDHEN and CDR2 is SYDVKM. This CDR3 is built from 15 residues. CDR3: CASSYSGTDSYEQYF. The CDR3 nucleotides are TGTGCCAGCAGTTATTCCGGGACAGACTCCTACGAGCAGTACTTC.

In its sample, this clone was seen a few times. V is TRBV6-6 and J is TRBJ2-7; D possibly uses TRBD1 or TRBD2 (5 bases each). V lost 6 bases and J lost 4, with 16 bases in between. CDR1 is MNHNY and CDR2 is SVGAGI in the germline V gene (reference sequence). The CDR3 spans 14 residues. For the CDR3, the DNA is TGTGCCAGCAGAATGGGACGGACTCTTTACGAGCAGTACTTC. It translates to CASRMGRTLYEQYF.

The V call is TRBV5-6, the J call TRBJ2-1, with D perhaps TRBD1 (6 bases). Looked up from germline, CDR1 is SGHDT and CDR2 is YYEEEE. The CDR3 is 16 amino acids. The germline V and J ends were trimmed by 4 bases and 2 bases, with 16 bases remaining between them. In DNA form, the CDR3 reads TGTGCCAGCAGCCCCCGAGACAGGACCCCCTACAATGAGCAGTTCTTC. The encoded protein is CASSPRDRTPYNEQFF.

This clone was seen only once. V and J are TRBV28 and TRBJ1-4, with D possibly matching TRBD1 (5 bases). In germline, CDR1 is MDHEN, CDR2 SYDVKM. The CDR3 totals 15 residues. The V end lost 1 base, the J end lost 5 bases, and 11 bases lay between the germline ends. This CDR3 is CASSLYQGRNEKLFF. The CDR3 coding sequence is TGTGCCAGCAGTTTATACCAGGGACGAAATGAAAAACTGTTTTTT.

This chain uses TRBV19 with TRBJ2-5, with 7 bases aligning to TRBD2. CDR1 and CDR2 from the germline V gene are LNHDA and SQIVND (reference sequence). The CDR3 is 15 amino acids. The J segment lost 9 bases and the V segment lost 2 bases, leaving 12 bases of the junction unmatched. Written as DNA, the CDR3 is TGTGCCAGTAGTATAAAGGAAGGTGGGCTAGCGGCCCAGTACTTC. Translating gives CASSIKEGGLAAQYF.

The genes are TRBV2 and TRBJ2-1, with D perhaps TRBD1 (5 bases). CDR3 length: 12 amino acids. Germline lookup yields CDR1 SNHLY and CDR2 FYNNEI. Trimming took off 8 bases at V and 6 bases at J, with 11 bases between the two ends. CDR3: CASGQGFNEQFF. The CDR3 coding sequence is TGTGCCAGCGGGCAGGGTTTCAATGAGCAGTTCTTC.

This chain joins TRBV6-1 and TRBJ1-6; 7 bases fit TRBD1. Germline trimming cut 2 bases from V and 7 bases from J; bases unmatched to any gene: 5. The CDR3 spans 15 residues. CDR1 MNHNS and CDR2 SASEGT come from the germline V gene. The DNA of the CDR3 is TGTGCCAGCAGTGAACTAGGGACAGCCAATTCACCCCTCCACTTT. Translating it yields CASSELGTANSPLHF.

The rearrangement uses TRBV4-1 and TRBJ2-3; D is perhaps TRBD2 (5 bases). CDR3 length: 13 amino acids. In germline, CDR1 is MGHRA, CDR2 YSYEKL. V lost 2 bases, J lost 9 bases, and 12 bases lay in between. The CDR3 DNA follows: TGCGCCAGCAGCCAACGGGATTCCGAGACGCAGTATTTT. As protein: CASSQRDSETQYF.

This chain joins TRBV5-6 and TRBJ2-7; tentative D call: TRBD2 (5 bases). In germline, CDR1 is SGHDT, CDR2 YYEEEE. Trimming cost V 0 bases and J 3 bases, with 13 bases left between them. CDR3 length: 15 amino acids. CDR3 sequence: CASSLGLGAVYEQYF. In DNA, the CDR3 is TGTGCCAGCAGCTTGGGCTTAGGAGCGGTCTACGAGCAGTACTTC.

The gene calls are TRBV9 and TRBJ2-7, with D perhaps assigned TRBD1 or TRBD2 (6 bases each). V was pared by 4 bases and J by 7 bases, with 15 bases between. The CDR3 covers 13 residues. Germline V gene sequence: CDR1 SGDLS, CDR2 YYNGEE. This CDR3 reads CASSPGAWLEQYF. The CDR3 DNA is TGTGCCAGCAGCCCGGGGGCCTGGCTGGAGCAGTACTTC.

The J gene is TRBJ2-5, the V gene TRBV25-1; perhaps TRBD1 as D (6 bases). V was clipped by 5 bases and J by 5 bases, with 12 bases between them. The CDR3 is 13 residues long. Looked up from germline, CDR1 is MGHDK and CDR2 is SYGVNS. CDR3 sequence reads: CASSRGIEETQYF. In DNA form, the CDR3 reads TGTGCCAGCAGTAGGGGGATAGAGGAGACCCAGTACTTC.

Written as DNA, the CDR3 is TGCAGCGTTGAATTGGCTAGCCCAAGCTACAATGAGCAGTTCTTC. Translation gives CSVELASPSYNEQFF. The V gene is TRBV29-1, the J gene TRBJ2-1; TRBD2 is a possible D gene (5 bases). The CDR3 is made up of 15 amino acids. V lost 2 bases, J lost 3 bases, and 14 bases lay in between. Germline CDR1 SQVTM, CDR2 ANQGSEA.

The chain links TRBV7-2 to TRBJ2-7, with 8 bases that match TRBD2. V shed 5 bases, J shed 2 bases, and the junction held 8 bases outside the gene matches. This CDR3 contains 15 residues. Per germline, CDR1 SGHTA and CDR2 FQGNSA. CDR3 sequence (DNA): TGTGCCAGCAGCCCACGGACTAGCAATCCCTACGAGCAGTACTTC. Translated, it gives CASSPRTSNPYEQYF.

The chain carries TRBV19 and TRBJ2-2, with D unresolved. The V and J ends lost 5 bases and 2 bases respectively, with 9 bases between them. Per germline, CDR1 LNHDA and CDR2 SQIVND (reference sequence). The CDR3 totals 14 residues. This CDR3 reads CASSPGPNTGELFF. CDR3 bases: TGTGCCAGTAGTCCAGGACCCAACACCGGGGAGCTGTTTTTT.

This clone was counted between two and nine times. The rearrangement joins TRBV14 to TRBJ1-4; D ambiguous. This CDR3 has 14 amino acids. Deletions cut 2 bases from V and 5 bases from J, with 9 bases between. Germline V lookup: CDR1 SGHDN, CDR2 FVKESK. The CDR3 DNA is TGTGCCAGCAGCCAACGGACTGTGAATGAAAAACTGTTTTTT. Translating gives CASSQRTVNEKLFF.

The chain joins TRBV30 to TRBJ2-4; TRBD1 is a possible D gene (5 bases). The CDR3 loop spans 13 amino acids. V was trimmed by 6 bases and J by 0 bases, leaving 9 bases between them. Germline CDR1 is GTSNPN and CDR2 is SVGIG (reference sequence). As DNA, the CDR3 is TGTGCCTGTGACAGTCCAGCCAAAAACATTCAGTACTTC. This codes for CACDSPAKNIQYF.